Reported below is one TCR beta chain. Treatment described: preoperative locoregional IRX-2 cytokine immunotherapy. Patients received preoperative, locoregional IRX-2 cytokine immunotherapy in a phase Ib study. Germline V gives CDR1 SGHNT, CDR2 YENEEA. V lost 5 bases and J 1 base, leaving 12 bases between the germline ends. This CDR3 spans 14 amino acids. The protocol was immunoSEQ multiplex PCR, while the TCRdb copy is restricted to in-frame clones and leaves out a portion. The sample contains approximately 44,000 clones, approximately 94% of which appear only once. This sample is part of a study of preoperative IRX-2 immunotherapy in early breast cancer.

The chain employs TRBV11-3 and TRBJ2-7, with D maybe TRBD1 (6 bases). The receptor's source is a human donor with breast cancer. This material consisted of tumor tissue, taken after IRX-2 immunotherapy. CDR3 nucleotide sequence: TGTGCCAGCAGCCCACGGGACACGTCCTACGAGCAGTACTTC. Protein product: CASSPRDTSYEQYF.